This TCR beta chain was obtained from a study of blood T cell repertoires in COVID-19 (dated by TCRdb to 2018 to 2021). In terms of the full investigation: Collaborator samples came from the United States, Italy and Spain and covered acute and convalescent phases of COVID-19. The prospective study material was composed of cDNA or gDNA derived from T cells, B-cell-depleted T cells, or PBMCs. Subjects who had been exposed to COVID-19, were actively infected with it, or had recovered from it provided the deeply sampled blood TCRbeta repertoires that made up the dataset. The repertoires were released in a freely available public database meant as a resource for research on the immune response to SARS-CoV-2. Samples came from the ongoing ImmuneRACE study (first 160 participants) plus 1,254 subjects from 6 global collaborators. Nearly every sample came with metadata listing a de-identified subject ID, COVID-19 status, age in years and sex. Where HLA class I and class II types were available, the types were taken from metadata supplied by the sample provider, not from assay-based typing.

The CDR3 numbers 14 residues from cysteine through phenylalanine. The read is trimmed to its CDR3 DNA, 42 bases read in frame from base 1. CDR1 and CDR2, looked up from the germline V gene (reference sequence), are MNHEY and SMNVEV. Trimming takes 8 bases from V and 4 bases from J, and the germline ends sit 17 bases apart. TCRbeta CDR3 regions were amplified from genomic DNA by means of the immunoSEQ Assay, a bias-controlled multiplex PCR. From the authors' description of their analysis: The number of nucleated cells in each sample was estimated by amplification of reference gene primers within the assay. To quantify the absolute abundance of each unique TCRbeta CDR3 rearrangement, sequence reads were collapsed and filtered. For each sample, productive Simpson clonality was calculated as the square root of Simpson's diversity index across productive rearrangements. This immuneACCESS table, as held by TCRdb, lists in-frame sequences with V and J called but not all clones. Of the missing ones, under half trace to an unresolved V gene in checked studies; the others have no known cause. That table gives V, J and clone size, and the DNA gave D and trimming. This sample gives about 260,000 clones in total; around 87% of them show up just once. Approximately 1.5% of the sample rests with the top ten.

Study-level results and caveats: Clinical and demographic metadata were provided uncurated, with the amount varying by source and participant.

Samples from volunteer blood donors who had recovered from COVID-19 were contributed by a second Seattle source. Collaborating institutions collected whole blood in K2EDTA tubes following their own protocols. For TCRbeta analysis, collaborators shipped samples as frozen whole blood, isolated PBMCs, or DNA extracted from either of those sample types. A note on this clone: Its antigen is currently not known. No qualities accompany the bases; no much larger clone lies one base away.

The source is a woman between 40 and 50 years old who had recovered from COVID-19. The sequence links TRBV27 to TRBJ2-5; perhaps TRBD1 is the D gene, with 5 bases matching. The sequenced material came from peripheral blood. CDR3 loop: CASASQENTETQYF. The nucleotide sequence reads as follows: TGTGCCAGCGCATCACAGGAGAACACAGAGACCCAGTACTTC.